These 27 T cell receptor beta chains share one sample of origin, sequenced in a study of PD-1 blockade in classical Hodgkin lymphoma. Produced via immunoSEQ multiplex PCR; TCRdb's table is partial and in-frame only. The table lists roughly 13,000 clones, over 75% of them singletons. Brentuximab vedotin exposure varied, and every patient relapsed after autologous stem cell transplantation. The source was peripheral blood mononuclear cells (PBMCs), collected at baseline. All receptors come from a human donor with classical Hodgkin lymphoma.

The chain recombines TRBV27 with TRBJ2-6, with 8 bases identical to TRBD1. Germline V gene lookup returns CDR1 MNHEY and CDR2 SMNVEV (reference sequence). There are 18 residues in the CDR3. After removal of 1 base from V and 0 bases from J, the junction contained 5 bases not matched to a gene. The DNA for the CDR3 is TGTGCCAGCAGTTTATATGGGACAGGTACCTCTGGGGCCAACGTCCTGACTTTC. Amino acid sequence: CASSLYGTGTSGANVLTF.

V gene TRBV11-3 combines with J gene TRBJ1-1, with D possibly TRBD1 on 6 matching bases. V lost 4 bases to trimming and J lost 1 base, with 10 bases between them. Per the germline V gene, CDR1 is SGHNT and CDR2 is YENEEA. The CDR3 extends over 14 amino acids. CDR3 in DNA: TGTGCCAGCAGCTCGGGACAACCGAACACTGAAGCTTTCTTT. This gives the protein CASSSGQPNTEAFF.

The V and J genes are TRBV28 and TRBJ2-7; D gene unclear. Trimming removed 3 bases at V and 2 bases at J, with 11 bases between. Germline CDR1 is MDHEN and CDR2 is SYDVKM. The CDR3 consists of 14 residues. The CDR3 nucleotides are TGTGCCAGCAGTTTCCACAGCCAAGCCTACGAGCAGTACTTC. Its translation is CASSFHSQAYEQYF.

In this sample, this clone turned up a few times. Other DNA sequences in this sample translate to the same CDR3. The chain couples TRBV27 to TRBJ2-1; D gene unclear. The CDR3 extends over 15 amino acids. The V gene's germline CDR1 is MNHEY and CDR2 SMNVEV (reference sequence). V dropped 1 base and J dropped 5 bases, with 12 bases sitting between them. This CDR3 reads CASSLFGRPDNEQFF. CDR3 nucleotide sequence: TGTGCCAGCAGTTTATTTGGGCGACCAGACAATGAGCAGTTCTTC.

This rearrangement joins TRBV19 to TRBJ2-1, with 9 bases aligning to TRBD2. After removal of 3 bases from V and 9 bases from J, the junction contained 12 bases not matched to a gene. The CDR3 is made up of 16 amino acids. Germline CDR1 reads LNHDA; CDR2 reads SQIVND (reference sequence). DNA of the CDR3: TGTGCCAGTAGTATTGGCGGGACTAGCCAAGCTGGTGAGCAGTTCTTC. This gives the protein CASSIGGTSQAGEQFF.

The CDR3 DNA reads as TGTGCCAGCAGCTTAAGTGCTAGCGGCACAGATACGCAGTATTTT. This codes for CASSLSASGTDTQYF. J is TRBJ2-3 and V is TRBV11-2, with a possible D match to TRBD2 (6 bases). CDR1 and CDR2 from the germline V gene are SGHAT and FQNNGV. V shed 2 bases and J shed 1 base, with 10 bases lying between them. CDR3 length equals 15 residues.

This rearrangement joins TRBV4-2 to TRBJ2-6; D is perhaps TRBD2 (5 bases). CDR3 size: 16 residues. The V gene lost 0 bases and the J gene lost 1 base, with 7 bases spanning the gap. Germline lookup yields CDR1 LGHNA and CDR2 YNFKEQ. CDR3 in amino acids: CASSQDTGSGANVLTF. CDR3 DNA sequence: TGTGCCAGCAGCCAAGATACGGGGTCTGGGGCCAACGTCCTGACTTTC.

The J gene is TRBJ2-1, the V gene TRBV19; 8 bases line up with TRBD2. Losses at the gene ends were 5 bases for V and 9 bases for J; bases not matched to a gene: 9. Germline CDR1 and CDR2: LNHDA and SQIVND (reference sequence). The length of the CDR3 is 14 residues. DNA for the CDR3: TGTGCCAGTAGTCGGATAGCGGGATCAAGTGAGCAGTTCTTC. Its translation: CASSRIAGSSEQFF.

J is TRBJ1-2 and V is TRBV6-5; 8 bases fit TRBD1. J gave up 8 bases and V 5 bases, and 7 bases lay outside the gene matches. CDR3 length equals 13 residues. The germline CDR1 and CDR2 sequences are MNHEY and SVGAGI. The DNA of the CDR3 is TGTGCCAGCAGTCCGTCAGGGGGCGGCGGCTACACCTTC. It codes for CASSPSGGGGYTF.

In its sample, this clone was seen once. The chain is built from TRBV28 and TRBJ1-3; 7 nucleotides agree with TRBD1. Per the germline V gene, CDR1 is MDHEN and CDR2 is SYDVKM. The CDR3 is made up of 15 amino acids. V gave up 4 bases and J gave up 2 bases; unmatched junction bases: 5. CDR3 protein: CASSSRTGAGNTIYF. In DNA form, the CDR3 reads TGTGCCAGCAGTTCCCGCACAGGGGCTGGAAACACCATATATTTT.

This clone was seen only a few times. The V and J genes are TRBV18 and TRBJ2-7; 12 bases match TRBD2. CDR1 and CDR2 from the germline V gene are KGHSH and LQKENI. Trimming cost V 3 bases and J 8 bases; bases outside gene matches: 2. The CDR3 sequence is 13 residues long. DNA of the CDR3: TGTGCCAGCTCACCGACTAGCGGGGGTAAGCAGTACTTC. Amino acids: CASSPTSGGKQYF.

The gene calls are TRBV18 and TRBJ1-2; D gene unclear. This CDR3 comprises 14 residues. Germline V gives CDR1 KGHSH, CDR2 LQKENI. Deletions cut 3 bases from V and 6 bases from J, with 14 bases between. DNA for the CDR3: TGTGCCAGCTCACCCCTTGCCCCGGGGAATGGCTACACCTTC. Its protein product is CASSPLAPGNGYTF.

V gene TRBV7-2 combines with J gene TRBJ1-2; 8 bases fit TRBD1. There are 13 residues in the CDR3. J lost 7 bases, V lost 6 bases, and 7 bases had no gene match. CDR1 is SGHTA, CDR2 FQGNSA, per germline. The CDR3 DNA is TGTGCCAGCAGTCCCGACAGGGGTCTTGGCTACACCTTC. Translated, it gives CASSPDRGLGYTF.

The chain carries TRBV7-2 and TRBJ2-1; no clear D. CDR1 SGHTA and CDR2 FQGNSA come from the germline V gene. V lost 3 bases and J 6 bases, leaving 12 bases between the germline ends. The CDR3 runs to 14 residues. CDR3 residues: CASSFGGPGNEQFF. The CDR3 coding sequence is TGTGCCAGCAGCTTCGGCGGCCCCGGCAATGAGCAGTTCTTC.

V usage is TRBV9 and J usage is TRBJ2-3, with D possibly matching TRBD2 (7 bases). Germline CDR1 is SGDLS and CDR2 is YYNGEE. Between the trimmed V and J ends, which lost 5 bases and 2 bases, there was a span of 15 bases. The CDR3 is made up of 15 amino acids. The CDR3 DNA is TGTGCCAGCAGTCACGGGGGGCGGGCCACAGATACGCAGTATTTT. Protein product: CASSHGGRATDTQYF. The whole variable domain, remainder taken from reference TRBV9 and TRBJ2-3, is DSGVTQTPKHLITATGQRVTLRCSPRSGDLSVYWYQQSLDQGLQFLIQYYNGEERAKGNILERFSAQQFPDLHSELNLSSLELGDSALYFCASSHGGRATDTQYFGPGTRLTVL.

In nucleotides, the CDR3 is TGTGCCAGTAGCCTCCGGGTCGACTCCTACGAGCAGTACTTC. It translates to CASSLRVDSYEQYF. V usage is TRBV19 and J usage is TRBJ2-7; no clear D. CDR1 is LNHDA, CDR2 SQIVND, per germline (reference sequence). This CDR3 spans 14 amino acids. V dropped 6 bases and J dropped 0 bases, with 12 bases sitting between them.

On this clone: Distinct nucleotide sequences in the sample also encode this CDR3. The chain employs TRBV19 and TRBJ2-3, with D perhaps matching TRBD2 (5 bases). This CDR3 has 14 residues. Deletions cut 5 bases from V and 0 bases from J, with 9 bases between. Per germline, CDR1 LNHDA and CDR2 SQIVND (reference sequence). The DNA of the CDR3 is TGTGCCAGTAGTCTAGGACTGAGCACAGATACGCAGTATTTT. Amino acid sequence: CASSLGLSTDTQYF.

This chain links TRBV19 with TRBJ2-7; no clear D gene. Between the trimmed V and J ends, which lost 5 bases and 4 bases, there was a span of 15 bases. There are 14 residues in the CDR3. Germline V gene data show CDR1 as LNHDA and CDR2 as SQIVND (reference sequence). The CDR3 coding sequence is TGTGCCAGTAGTCGAACGTCGGGCATTTACGAGCAGTACTTC. Its protein product is CASSRTSGIYEQYF. Full variable domain (missing parts from reference TRBV19 and TRBJ2-7): DGGITQSPKYLFRKEGQNVTLSCEQNLNHDAMYWYRQDPGQGLRLIYYSQIVNDFQKGDIAEGYSVSREKKESFPLTVTSAQKNPTAFYLCASSRTSGIYEQYFGPGTRLTVT.

This clone was seen a single time. V is TRBV27 and J is TRBJ2-1, with D uncertain. This CDR3 is 14 amino acids long. V lost 5 bases and J lost 1, with 9 bases in between. Germline V gene data show CDR1 as MNHEY and CDR2 as SMNVEV (reference sequence). Here the CDR3 DNA reads TGTGCCAGCAGTCGGCCTGGATCCTACAATGAGCAGTTCTTC. Protein: CASSRPGSYNEQFF.

The chain couples TRBV7-3 to TRBJ2-1, with 7 positions matching TRBD2. The germline gives CDR1 SGHTA, CDR2 FQGTGA. The CDR3 is 18 residues long. Unmatched junction bases numbered 13, after V lost 2 bases and J lost 3 bases. CDR3 coding DNA: TGTGCCAGCAGCTTACTCGGCGGGAGTCCCACGGGCTACAATGAGCAGTTCTTC. As protein: CASSLLGGSPTGYNEQFF.

The V gene is TRBV5-1, the J gene TRBJ1-1; the D gene is possibly TRBD1 (6 bases). The CDR3 spans 12 residues. V was cut by 4 bases and J by 8 bases, with 12 bases left in between. CDR1 SGHRS and CDR2 YFSETQ come from the germline V gene. The CDR3 nucleotides read TGCGCCAGCAGCCGGGACACCTTAGAAGCTTTCTTT. This sequence encodes CASSRDTLEAFF. The full variable domain, its missing parts supplied by reference TRBV5-1 and TRBJ1-1, is KAGVTQTPRYLIKTRGQQVTLSCSPISGHRSVSWYQQTPGQGLQFLFEYFSETQRNKGNFPGRFSGRQFSNSRSEMNVSTLELGDSALYLCASSRDTLEAFFGQGTRLTVV.

V gene TRBV29-1 combines with J gene TRBJ1-6, with D perhaps TRBD1 (5 bases). Germline-derived CDR1 and CDR2 are SQVTM and ANQGSEA. The CDR3 runs 13 residues. V was shortened by 7 bases and J by 7 bases, with 14 bases between the two germline ends. In DNA, the CDR3 is TGCAGCGGAAATGGGACTGGGAATTCACCCCTCCACTTT. It codes for CSGNGTGNSPLHF. Full variable domain (missing parts from reference TRBV29-1 and TRBJ1-6): SAVISQKPSRDICQRGTSLTIQCQVDSQVTMMFWYRQQPGQSLTLIATANQGSEATYESGFVIDKFPISRPNLTFSTLTVSNMSPEDSSIYLCSGNGTGNSPLHFGNGTRLTVT.

The rearrangement links TRBV18 to TRBJ2-7; D gene ambiguous. V lost 4 bases, J lost 2 bases, and 12 bases lay in between. CDR1 and CDR2 (germline): KGHSH, LQKENI. The CDR3 spans 14 residues. The CDR3 nucleotides are TGTGCCAGCTCACGTACCGGGCCACCCTACGAGCAGTACTTC. This encodes CASSRTGPPYEQYF.

The chain recombines TRBV6-5 with TRBJ2-1; 8 bases match TRBD2. There are 15 residues in the CDR3. The V and J ends lost 3 bases and 6 bases, in that order; junction bases with no gene match: 7. Per germline, CDR1 MNHEY and CDR2 SVGAGI. The CDR3 reads CASSYGSGRLNEQFF. The CDR3 DNA reads TGTGCCAGCAGTTATGGGAGCGGGAGACTCAATGAGCAGTTCTTC.

V is TRBV19 and J is TRBJ1-1; D possibly corresponds to TRBD1 (5 bases). The CDR3 is 15 amino acids. V was trimmed by 8 bases and J by 2 bases, leaving 18 bases between them. The germline V gene has CDR1 LNHDA and CDR2 SQIVND (reference sequence). CDR3 loop: CASASPGGENTEAFF. The CDR3 nucleotides are TGTGCCAGTGCATCACCTGGGGGGGAAAACACTGAAGCTTTCTTT.

The chain recombines TRBV6-5 with TRBJ1-2; TRBD1 agrees at 9 bases. The CDR3 extends over 12 amino acids. J was trimmed by 6 bases and V by 6 bases; bases with no gene match: 2. Germline CDR1 MNHEY, CDR2 SVGAGI. The CDR3 sequence: CASRRTGDGYTF. The CDR3 DNA reads TGTGCCAGCAGGAGGACAGGGGATGGCTACACCTTC.

The rearrangement links TRBV7-9 to TRBJ1-5; 8 bases fit TRBD1. J was trimmed by 7 bases and V by 5 bases; bases with no gene match: 7. The CDR3 runs to 14 residues. The germline CDR1 and CDR2 sequences are SEHNR and FQNEAQ (reference sequence). CDR3 in amino acids: CASSQGQGGQPQHF. Written as DNA, the CDR3 is TGTGCCAGCAGCCAAGGACAGGGAGGGCAGCCCCAGCATTTT. Complete variable domain (other parts from reference TRBV7-9 and TRBJ1-5): DTGVSQNPRHKITKRGQNVTFRCDPISEHNRLYWYRQTLGQGPEFLTYFQNEAQLEKSRLLSDRFSAERPKGSFSTLEIQRTEQGDSAMYLCASSQGQGGQPQHFGDGTRLSIL.